This entry concerns a single T cell receptor beta chain. Per germline, CDR1 MNHEY and CDR2 SMNVEV (reference sequence). The CDR3 is 16 amino acids. V dropped 5 bases and J dropped 2 bases, with 17 bases sitting between them. The entry originates in a study of blood T cell repertoires in COVID-19. Authors' analysis steps: Amplification of reference gene primers provided the estimated nucleated cell counts. Only in-frame clones appear in the TCRdb table, and some are missing; sequencing was by immunoSEQ multiplex PCR. The V and J calls and the clone size are those of that table, but D and trimming were determined from the DNA. This sample has 300,000 to 400,000 clones, with 85% to 90% found just once.

The sequence derives from a woman under 40 with COVID-19, enrolled during active disease. What was sequenced was peripheral blood. V gene TRBV27 combines with J gene TRBJ2-3; perhaps TRBD1 as D (6 bases). CDR3 nucleotides: TGTGCCAGCAGTGGCCTGGGGGCGCGGACCACAGATACGCAGTATTTT. Amino acid sequence: CASSGLGARTTDTQYF.